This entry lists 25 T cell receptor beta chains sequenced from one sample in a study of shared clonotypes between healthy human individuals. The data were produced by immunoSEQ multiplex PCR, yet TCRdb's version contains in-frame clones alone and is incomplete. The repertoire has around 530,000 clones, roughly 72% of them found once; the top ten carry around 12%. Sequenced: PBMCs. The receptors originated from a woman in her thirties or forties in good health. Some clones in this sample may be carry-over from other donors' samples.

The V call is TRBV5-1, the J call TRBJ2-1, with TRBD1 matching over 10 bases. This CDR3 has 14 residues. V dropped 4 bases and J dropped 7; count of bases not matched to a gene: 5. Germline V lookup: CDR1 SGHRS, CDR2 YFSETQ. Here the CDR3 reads CASSRRQGANEQFF. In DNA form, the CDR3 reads TGCGCCAGCAGCAGGCGACAGGGGGCGAATGAGCAGTTCTTC.

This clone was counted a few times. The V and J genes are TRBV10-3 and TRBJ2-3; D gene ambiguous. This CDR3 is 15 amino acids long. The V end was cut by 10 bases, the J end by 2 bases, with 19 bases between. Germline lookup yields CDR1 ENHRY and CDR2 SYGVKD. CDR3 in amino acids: CATTPGRATTDTQYF. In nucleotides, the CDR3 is TGTGCCACAACCCCGGGCCGGGCGACCACAGATACGCAGTATTTT.

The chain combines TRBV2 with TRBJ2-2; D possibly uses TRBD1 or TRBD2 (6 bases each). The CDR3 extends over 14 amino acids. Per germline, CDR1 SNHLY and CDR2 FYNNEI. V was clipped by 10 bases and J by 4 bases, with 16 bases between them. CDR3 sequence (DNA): TGTGCCACCAAAGGGGGGCGCAGCACCGGGGAGCTGTTTTTT. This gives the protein CATKGGRSTGELFF. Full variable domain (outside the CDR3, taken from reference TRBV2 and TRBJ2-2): EPEVTQTPSHQVTQMGQEVILRCVPISNHLYFYWYRQILGQKVEFLVSFYNNEISEKSEIFDDQFSVERPDGSNFTLKIRSTKLEDSAMYFCATKGGRSTGELFFGEGSRLTVL.

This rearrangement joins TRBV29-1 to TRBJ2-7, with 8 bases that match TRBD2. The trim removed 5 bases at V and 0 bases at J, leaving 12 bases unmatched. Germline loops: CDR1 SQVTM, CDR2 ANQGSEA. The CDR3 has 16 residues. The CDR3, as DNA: TGCAGCGTTTCCCATCGCCTTCGGGAGGGCTCCTACGAGCAGTACTTC. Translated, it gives CSVSHRLREGSYEQYF.

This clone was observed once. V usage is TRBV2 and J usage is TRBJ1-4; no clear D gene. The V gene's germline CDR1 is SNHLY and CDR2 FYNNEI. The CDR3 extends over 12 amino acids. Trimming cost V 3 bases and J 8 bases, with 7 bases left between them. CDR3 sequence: CASSDLWEKLFF. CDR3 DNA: TGTGCCAGCAGTGATCTGTGGGAAAAACTGTTTTTT.

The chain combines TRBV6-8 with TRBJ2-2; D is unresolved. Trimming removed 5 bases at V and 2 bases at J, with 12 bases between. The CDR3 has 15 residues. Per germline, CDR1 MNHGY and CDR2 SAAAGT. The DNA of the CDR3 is TGTGCCAGCAGTGAAGAAGAAGGAAACACCGGGGAGCTGTTTTTT. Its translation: CASSEEEGNTGELFF.

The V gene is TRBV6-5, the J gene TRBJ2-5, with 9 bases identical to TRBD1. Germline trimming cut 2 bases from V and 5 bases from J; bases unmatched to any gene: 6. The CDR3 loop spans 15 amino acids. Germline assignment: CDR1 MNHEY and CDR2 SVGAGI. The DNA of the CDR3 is TGTGCCAGCAGTTACCCTACAGGGGGCCATGAGACCCAGTACTTC. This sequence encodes CASSYPTGGHETQYF.

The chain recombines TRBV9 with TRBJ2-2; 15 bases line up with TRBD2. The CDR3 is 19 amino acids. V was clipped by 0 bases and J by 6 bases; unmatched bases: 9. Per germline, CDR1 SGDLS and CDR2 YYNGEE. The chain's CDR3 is CASSVGGLAGGFVAGELFF. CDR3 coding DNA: TGTGCCAGCAGCGTAGGAGGACTAGCGGGAGGGTTTGTGGCCGGGGAGCTGTTTTTT.

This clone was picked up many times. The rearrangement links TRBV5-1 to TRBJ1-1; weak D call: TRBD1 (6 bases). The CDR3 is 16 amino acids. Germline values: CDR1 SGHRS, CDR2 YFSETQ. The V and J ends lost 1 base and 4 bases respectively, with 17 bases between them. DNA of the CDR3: TGCGCCAGCAGCTTGAATTCAGGGGATGGTGGCACTGAAGCTTTCTTT. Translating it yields CASSLNSGDGGTEAFF.

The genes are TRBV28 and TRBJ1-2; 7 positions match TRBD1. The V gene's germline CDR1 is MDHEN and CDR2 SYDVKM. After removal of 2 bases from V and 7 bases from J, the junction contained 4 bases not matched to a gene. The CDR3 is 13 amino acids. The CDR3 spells CASSLDRVRGYTF. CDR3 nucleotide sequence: TGTGCCAGCAGTTTAGACAGGGTGCGTGGCTACACCTTC.

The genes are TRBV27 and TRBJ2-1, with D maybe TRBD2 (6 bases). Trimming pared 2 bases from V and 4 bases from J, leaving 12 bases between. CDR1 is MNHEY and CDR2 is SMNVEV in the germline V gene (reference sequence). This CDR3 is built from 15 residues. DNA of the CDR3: TGTGCCAGCAGTTTAGGGTGGGAGGTATACAATGAGCAGTTCTTC. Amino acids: CASSLGWEVYNEQFF.

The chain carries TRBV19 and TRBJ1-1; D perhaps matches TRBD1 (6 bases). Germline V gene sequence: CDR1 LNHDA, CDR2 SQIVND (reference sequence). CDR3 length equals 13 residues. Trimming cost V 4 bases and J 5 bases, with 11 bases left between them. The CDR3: CASSRLQGTEAFF. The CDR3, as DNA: TGTGCCAGTAGTAGGCTCCAGGGGACTGAAGCTTTCTTT. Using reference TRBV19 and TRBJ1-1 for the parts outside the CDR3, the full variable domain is DGGITQSPKYLFRKEGQNVTLSCEQNLNHDAMYWYRQDPGQGLRLIYYSQIVNDFQKGDIAEGYSVSREKKESFPLTVTSAQKNPTAFYLCASSRLQGTEAFFGQGTRLTVV.

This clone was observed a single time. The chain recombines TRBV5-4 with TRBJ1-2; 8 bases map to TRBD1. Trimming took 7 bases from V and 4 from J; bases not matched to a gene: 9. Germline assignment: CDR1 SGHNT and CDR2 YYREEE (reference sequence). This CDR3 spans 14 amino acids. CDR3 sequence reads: CASASDRGGYGYTF. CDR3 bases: TGTGCCAGCGCATCCGACAGGGGCGGCTATGGCTACACCTTC. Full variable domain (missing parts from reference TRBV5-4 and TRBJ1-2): ETGVTQSPTHLIKTRGQQVTLRCSSQSGHNTVSWYQQALGQGPQFIFQYYREEENGRGNFPPRFSGLQFPNYSSELNVNALELDDSALYLCASASDRGGYGYTFGSGTRLTVV.

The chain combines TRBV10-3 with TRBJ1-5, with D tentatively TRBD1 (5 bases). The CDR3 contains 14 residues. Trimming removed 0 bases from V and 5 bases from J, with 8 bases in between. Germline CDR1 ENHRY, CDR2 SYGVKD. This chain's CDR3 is CAISESTGDQPQHF. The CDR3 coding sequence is TGTGCCATCAGTGAGTCAACAGGAGATCAGCCCCAGCATTTT.

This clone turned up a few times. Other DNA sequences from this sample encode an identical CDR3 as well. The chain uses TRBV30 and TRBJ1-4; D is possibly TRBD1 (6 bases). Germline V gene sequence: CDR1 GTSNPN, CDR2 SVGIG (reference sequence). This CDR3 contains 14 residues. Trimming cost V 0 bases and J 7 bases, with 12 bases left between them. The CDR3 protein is CAWSVMGAAEKLFF. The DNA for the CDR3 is TGTGCCTGGAGTGTAATGGGGGCGGCTGAAAAACTGTTTTTT.

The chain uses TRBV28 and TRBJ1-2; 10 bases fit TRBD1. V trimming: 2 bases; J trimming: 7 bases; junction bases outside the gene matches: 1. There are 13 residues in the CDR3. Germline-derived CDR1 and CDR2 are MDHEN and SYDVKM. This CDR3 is CASSLRTGGGYTF. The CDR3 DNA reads TGTGCCAGCAGTTTAAGGACAGGGGGTGGCTACACCTTC.

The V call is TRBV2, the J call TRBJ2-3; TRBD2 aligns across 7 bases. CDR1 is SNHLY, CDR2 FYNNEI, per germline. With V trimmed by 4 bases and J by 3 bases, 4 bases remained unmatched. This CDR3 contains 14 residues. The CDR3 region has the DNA TGTGCCAGCAGTGGTGCGGGAGTGACAGATACGCAGTATTTT. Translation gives CASSGAGVTDTQYF.

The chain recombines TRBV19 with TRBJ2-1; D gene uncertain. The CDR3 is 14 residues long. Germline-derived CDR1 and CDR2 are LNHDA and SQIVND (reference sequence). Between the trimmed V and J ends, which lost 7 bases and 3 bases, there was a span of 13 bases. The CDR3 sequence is CASTRTLDYNEQFF. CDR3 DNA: TGTGCCAGTACCCGGACCCTTGACTACAATGAGCAGTTCTTC.

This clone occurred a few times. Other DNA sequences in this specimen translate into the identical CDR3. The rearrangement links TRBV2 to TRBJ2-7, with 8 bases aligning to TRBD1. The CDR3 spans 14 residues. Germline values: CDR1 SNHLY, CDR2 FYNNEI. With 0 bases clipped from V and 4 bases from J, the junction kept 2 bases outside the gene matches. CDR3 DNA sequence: TGTGCCAGCAGTGAAGCCAGGGGGCTATACGAGCAGTACTTC. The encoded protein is CASSEARGLYEQYF.

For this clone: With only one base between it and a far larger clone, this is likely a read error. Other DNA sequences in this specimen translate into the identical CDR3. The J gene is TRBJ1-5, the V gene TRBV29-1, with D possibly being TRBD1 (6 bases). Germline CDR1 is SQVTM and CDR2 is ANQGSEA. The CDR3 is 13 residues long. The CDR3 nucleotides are TGCAGCGTCTCCTCGGGGGGCAATCAGCCACAGCATTTT. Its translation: CSVSSGGNQPQHF.

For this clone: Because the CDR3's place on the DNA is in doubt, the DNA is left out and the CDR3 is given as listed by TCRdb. CDR3: CASSKVGSGNQETQYF. The chain employs TRBV21-1 and TRBJ2-5; TRBD2 is the table's D call, not checked against the DNA. TRBV21-1 is annotated as a pseudogene. The CDR3 adds up to 16 amino acids, both ends counted.

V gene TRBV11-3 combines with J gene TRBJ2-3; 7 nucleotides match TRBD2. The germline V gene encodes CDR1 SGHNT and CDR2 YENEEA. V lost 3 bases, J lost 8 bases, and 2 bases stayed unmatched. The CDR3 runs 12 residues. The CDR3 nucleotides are TGTGCCAGCAGCTTTGGGAGGGGTACGCAGTATTTT. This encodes CASSFGRGTQYF.

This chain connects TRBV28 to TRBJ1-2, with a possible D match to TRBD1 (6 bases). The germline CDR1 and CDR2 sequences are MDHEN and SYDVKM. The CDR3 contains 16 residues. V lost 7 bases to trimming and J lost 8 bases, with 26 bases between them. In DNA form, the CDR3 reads TGTGCCAGCACCAACATCGGGGGGGCGAGGATGCACGGCTACACCTTC. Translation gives CASTNIGGARMHGYTF.

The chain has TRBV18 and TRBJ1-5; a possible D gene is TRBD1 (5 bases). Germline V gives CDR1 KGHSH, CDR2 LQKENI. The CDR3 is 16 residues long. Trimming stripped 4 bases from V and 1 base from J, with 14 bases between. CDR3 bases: TGTGCCAGCTCACGAGAAAGTGGGACCAGCAATCAGCCCCAGCATTTT. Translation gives CASSRESGTSNQPQHF.

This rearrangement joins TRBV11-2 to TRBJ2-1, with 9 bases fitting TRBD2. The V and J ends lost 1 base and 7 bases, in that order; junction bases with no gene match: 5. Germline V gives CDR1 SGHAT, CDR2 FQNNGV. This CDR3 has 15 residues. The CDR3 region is CASSLAGSGRNEQFF. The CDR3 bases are TGTGCCAGCAGCTTAGCAGGTAGCGGGAGAAATGAGCAGTTCTTC.